This entry concerns a single T cell receptor beta chain. Germline trimming cut 0 bases from V and 5 bases from J; bases unmatched to any gene: 3. The germline V gene has CDR1 SGHRS and CDR2 YFSETQ. This CDR3 contains 15 residues. Produced via immunoSEQ multiplex PCR; TCRdb's table is partial and in-frame only. The sample lists about 90,000 clones, just under 95% occurring once. This specimen belongs to a study of technical replicates of blood from a handful of donors. This receptor was taken from a human donor in good health. The sequencing sample was made of T cells isolated from PBMCs. V and J are TRBV5-1 and TRBJ2-1; the match to TRBD1 covers 9 bases. The CDR3 DNA reads as TGCGCCAGCAGCTTGGACAGGGGGCACGACAATGAGCAGTTCTTC. Translating it yields CASSLDRGHDNEQFF. The whole variable domain, remainder taken from reference TRBV5-1 and TRBJ2-1, is KAGVTQTPRYLIKTRGQQVTLSCSPISGHRSVSWYQQTPGQGLQFLFEYFSETQRNKGNFPGRFSGRQFSNSRSEMNVSTLELGDSALYLCASSLDRGHDNEQFFGPGTRLTVL.